This paragraph covers one TCR beta chain sequence. Its antigen is still unknown. 13 Jbeta primers and 60 Vbeta primers were used for the PCR. Profiled with immunoSEQ multiplex PCR; TCRdb holds only in-frame clones, not every one. The data show about 130,000 clones, approximately 78% seen once. This sample is drawn from a study of cytomegalovirus exposure and HLA in healthy donors. CDR1 is SEHNR, CDR2 FQNEAQ, per germline (reference sequence). Trimming stripped 5 bases from V and 3 bases from J, with 8 bases between. CDR3 length equals 13 residues. Study-wide points: Apart from CMV serostatus, no immune exposure information was available.

Material: PBMCs. V is TRBV7-9 and J is TRBJ1-5, with D uncertain. The TCR comes from a woman aged 40 to 50 in good health and CMV-seropositive. CDR3 protein: CASSEGANQPQHF. The CDR3 DNA reads as TGTGCCAGCAGCGAAGGAGCCAATCAGCCCCAGCATTTT. The complete variable domain, with remaining parts taken from reference TRBV7-9 and TRBJ1-5, reads DTGVSQNPRHKITKRGQNVTFRCDPISEHNRLYWYRQTLGQGPEFLTYFQNEAQLEKSRLLSDRFSAERPKGSFSTLEIQRTEQGDSAMYLCASSEGANQPQHFGDGTRLSIL.